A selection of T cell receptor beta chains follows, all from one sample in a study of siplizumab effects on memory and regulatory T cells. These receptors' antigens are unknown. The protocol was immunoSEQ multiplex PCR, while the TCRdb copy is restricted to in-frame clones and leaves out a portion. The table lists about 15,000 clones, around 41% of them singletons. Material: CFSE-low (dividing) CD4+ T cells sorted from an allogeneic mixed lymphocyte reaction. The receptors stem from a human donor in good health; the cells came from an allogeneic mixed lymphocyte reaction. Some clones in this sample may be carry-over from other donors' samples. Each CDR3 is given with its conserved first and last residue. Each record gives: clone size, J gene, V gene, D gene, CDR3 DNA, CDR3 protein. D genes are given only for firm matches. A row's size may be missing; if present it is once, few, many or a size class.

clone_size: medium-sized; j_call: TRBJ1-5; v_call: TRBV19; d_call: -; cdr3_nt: TGTGCCAGTCGTCCGGGGGATCAGCCCCAGCATTTT; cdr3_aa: CASRPGDQPQHF
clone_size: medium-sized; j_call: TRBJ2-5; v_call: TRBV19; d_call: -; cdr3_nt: TGTGCCAGTAGTTTGCAATTGTTTCGAACCGATCGCGGAGAGACCCAGTACTTC; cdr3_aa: CASSLQLFRTDRGETQYF
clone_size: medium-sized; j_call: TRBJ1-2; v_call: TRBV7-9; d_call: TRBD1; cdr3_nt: TGTGCCAGCAGCTCAGAACCGGGACAGGGGGGCTATGGCTACACCTTC; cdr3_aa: CASSSEPGQGGYGYTF
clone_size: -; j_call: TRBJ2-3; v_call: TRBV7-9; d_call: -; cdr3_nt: TGTGCCAGCAGCCAAGAGGGAGGTATGGGGCGGACTCTGGTATTT; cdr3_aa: CASSQEGGMGRTLVF
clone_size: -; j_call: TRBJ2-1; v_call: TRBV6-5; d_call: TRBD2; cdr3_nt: TGTGCCAGCACCCGATCTGGGACTAGATACAATGAGCAGTTCTTC; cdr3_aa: CASTRSGTRYNEQFF
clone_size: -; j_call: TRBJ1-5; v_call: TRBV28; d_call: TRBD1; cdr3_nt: TGTGCCAGCAGCCAGCAGGGACAGGGAGATTATCAGCCCCAGCATTTT; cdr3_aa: CASSQQGQGDYQPQHF
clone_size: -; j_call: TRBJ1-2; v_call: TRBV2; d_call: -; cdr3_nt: TGTGCCAGCAGTGATCCGCAGGTCCGCTATGGCTACACCTTC; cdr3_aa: CASSDPQVRYGYTF
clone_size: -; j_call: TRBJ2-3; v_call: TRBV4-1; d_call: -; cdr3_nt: TGCGCCAGCAGCGTACTCGCCTCCCCGGGGGCGCAGTATTTT; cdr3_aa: CASSVLASPGAQYF
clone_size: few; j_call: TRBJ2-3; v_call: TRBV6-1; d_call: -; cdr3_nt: TGTGCCAGCAGTGAAAACAGCGCTAGCACAGATACGCAGTATTTT; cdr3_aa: CASSENSASTDTQYF
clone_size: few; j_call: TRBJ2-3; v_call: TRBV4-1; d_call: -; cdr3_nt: TGCGCCAGCAGCCAGGCCTTCGCCAGCCCTTCTAGCACAGATACGCAGTATTTT; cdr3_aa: CASSQAFASPSSTDTQYF
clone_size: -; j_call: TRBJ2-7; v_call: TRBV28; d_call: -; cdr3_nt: TGTGCAAGCACTGGGTTATGGGGCGAGCAGTACTTC; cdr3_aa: CASTGLWGEQYF
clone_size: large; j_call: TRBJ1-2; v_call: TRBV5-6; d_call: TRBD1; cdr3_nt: TGTGCCAGCAGCTCATCAGGGGGCTCTGGCTACACCTTC; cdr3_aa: CASSSSGGSGYTF
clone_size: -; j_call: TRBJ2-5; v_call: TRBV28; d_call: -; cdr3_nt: TGTGCCAGCAGTTTTCTGGCAGCCCAAGAGACCCAGTACTTC; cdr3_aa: CASSFLAAQETQYF
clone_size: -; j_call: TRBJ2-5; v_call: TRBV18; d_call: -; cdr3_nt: TGTGCCAGCTCACCGTCAGCAGAGACCCAGTACTTC; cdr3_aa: CASSPSAETQYF
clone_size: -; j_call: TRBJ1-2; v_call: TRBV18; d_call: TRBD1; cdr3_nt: TGTGCCAGCTCATCACGAGACAGGGTCCCCTATGGCTACACCTTC; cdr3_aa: CASSSRDRVPYGYTF
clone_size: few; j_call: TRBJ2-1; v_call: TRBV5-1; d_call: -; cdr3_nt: TGCGCCAGCAGCCAAGCGGGCCCATCCTACAATGAGCAGTTCTTC; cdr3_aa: CASSQAGPSYNEQFF
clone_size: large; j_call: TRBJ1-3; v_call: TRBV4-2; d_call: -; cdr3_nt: TGTGCCAGCAGCCAAGGGGGGGACCCCTCTGGAAACACCATATATTTT; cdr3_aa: CASSQGGDPSGNTIYF
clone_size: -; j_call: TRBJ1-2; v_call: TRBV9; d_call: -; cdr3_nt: TGTGCCAGCAGCGTAGGCATGGTTGACTATGGCTACACCTTC; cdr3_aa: CASSVGMVDYGYTF
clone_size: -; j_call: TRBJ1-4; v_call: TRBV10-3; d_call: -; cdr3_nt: TGTGCCATCAGCACTGCCCACCGAGTTCCTAATGAAAAACTGTTTTTT; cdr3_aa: CAISTAHRVPNEKLFF
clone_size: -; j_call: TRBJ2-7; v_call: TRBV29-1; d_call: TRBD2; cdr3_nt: TGCAGCGTAGTACTAGCGGGGCCTTACGAGCAGTACTTC; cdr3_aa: CSVVLAGPYEQYF
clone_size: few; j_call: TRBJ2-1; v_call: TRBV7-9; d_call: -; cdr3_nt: TGTGCCAGCAGCTGGGGGACCTTCAATGAGCAGTTCTTC; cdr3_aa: CASSWGTFNEQFF
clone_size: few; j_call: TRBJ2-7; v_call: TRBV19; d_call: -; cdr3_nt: TGTGCCAGTAGTACCCAAGTACGGAGCTCCTACGAGCAGTACTTC; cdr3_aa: CASSTQVRSSYEQYF
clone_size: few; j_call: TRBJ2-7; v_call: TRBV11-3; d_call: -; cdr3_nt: TGTGCCAGCAGCTCGCCCGGCGGCACACTGGGTGAGCAGTACTTC; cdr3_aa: CASSSPGGTLGEQYF
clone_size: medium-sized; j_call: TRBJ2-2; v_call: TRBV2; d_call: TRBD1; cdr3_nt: TGTGCCAGCAGGGTGACAGGGGGAAACGGGGAGCTGTTTTTT; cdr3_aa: CASRVTGGNGELFF
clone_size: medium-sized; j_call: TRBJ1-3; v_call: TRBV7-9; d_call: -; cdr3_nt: TGTGCCAGCAGCTTGTCAGCCTACACCATATATTTT; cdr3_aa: CASSLSAYTIYF
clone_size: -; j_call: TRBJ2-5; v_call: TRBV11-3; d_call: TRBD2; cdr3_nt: TGTGCCAGCAGCTTCTGGACTAGCGGGAGGGCCTTGGCGACCCAGTACTTC; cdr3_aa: CASSFWTSGRALATQYF
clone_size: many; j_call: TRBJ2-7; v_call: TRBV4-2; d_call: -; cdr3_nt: TGTGCCAGCAGCCAAGAGAGGGGGGGCTCCTACGAGCAGTACTTC; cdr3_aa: CASSQERGGSYEQYF
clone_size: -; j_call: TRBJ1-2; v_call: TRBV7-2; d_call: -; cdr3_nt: TGTGCCAGCAGCCAGTCAGGGGTCCCCTATGGCTACACCTTC; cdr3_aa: CASSQSGVPYGYTF
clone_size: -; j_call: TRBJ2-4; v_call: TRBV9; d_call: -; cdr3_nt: TGTGCCAGCAGCGTGGCGGGTCTAGCCAAAAACATTCAGTACTTC; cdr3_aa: CASSVAGLAKNIQYF